The 4 T cell receptor beta chains below were found in one sample sequenced in a study of shared clonotypes between healthy human individuals. Terminally differentiated effector memory CD45RA+ cells were left out of the naive CD8 fraction, which was CD45RO-negative and positively selected for CCR7. TCRdb keeps only in-frame clones here, not all; method: immunoSEQ multiplex PCR. The sample includes about 820,000 clones, about 92% of them seen just once. The specimen was naive CD8+ T cells sorted from blood. The source of these receptors is a man aged 30-40 years in good health.

The genes are TRBV18 and TRBJ1-5; D unresolved. Trimming cost V 0 bases and J 6 bases, with 9 bases left between them. The CDR3 is made up of 14 amino acids. CDR1 and CDR2 (germline): KGHSH, LQKENI. The CDR3 here is CASSPPGLGQPQHF. The CDR3 DNA reads as TGTGCCAGCTCACCACCCGGGCTCGGTCAGCCCCAGCATTTT.

The V call is TRBV27, the J call TRBJ1-1, with no clear D. This CDR3 contains 13 residues. CDR1 is MNHEY, CDR2 SMNVEV, per germline (reference sequence). With 2 bases removed from V and 1 base from J, the gap between germline ends came to 5 bases. CDR3 loop: CASSLMSNTEAFF. The CDR3 bases are TGTGCCAGCAGTTTAATGTCGAACACTGAAGCTTTCTTT.

This chain uses TRBV4-3 with TRBJ2-7, with D tentatively TRBD2 (5 bases). The CDR3 spans 14 residues. V was shortened by 1 base and J by 6 bases, with 13 bases between the two germline ends. The germline CDR1 and CDR2 sequences are LGHNA and YSLEER. The CDR3 DNA sequence: TGCGCCAGCAGCCAAGGAATAGCCGAGGGCGAGCAGTACTTC. Translation gives CASSQGIAEGEQYF.

This chain connects TRBV7-9 to TRBJ2-3, with 8 bases fitting TRBD2. The CDR3 is made up of 15 amino acids. The J segment lost 4 bases and the V segment lost 5 bases, leaving 8 bases of the junction unmatched. Germline V CDR1 and CDR2: SEHNR, FQNEAQ (reference sequence). In DNA, the CDR3 is TGTGCCAGCAGCGATACGCGGGAGGCACCAGATACGCAGTATTTT. This codes for CASSDTREAPDTQYF.